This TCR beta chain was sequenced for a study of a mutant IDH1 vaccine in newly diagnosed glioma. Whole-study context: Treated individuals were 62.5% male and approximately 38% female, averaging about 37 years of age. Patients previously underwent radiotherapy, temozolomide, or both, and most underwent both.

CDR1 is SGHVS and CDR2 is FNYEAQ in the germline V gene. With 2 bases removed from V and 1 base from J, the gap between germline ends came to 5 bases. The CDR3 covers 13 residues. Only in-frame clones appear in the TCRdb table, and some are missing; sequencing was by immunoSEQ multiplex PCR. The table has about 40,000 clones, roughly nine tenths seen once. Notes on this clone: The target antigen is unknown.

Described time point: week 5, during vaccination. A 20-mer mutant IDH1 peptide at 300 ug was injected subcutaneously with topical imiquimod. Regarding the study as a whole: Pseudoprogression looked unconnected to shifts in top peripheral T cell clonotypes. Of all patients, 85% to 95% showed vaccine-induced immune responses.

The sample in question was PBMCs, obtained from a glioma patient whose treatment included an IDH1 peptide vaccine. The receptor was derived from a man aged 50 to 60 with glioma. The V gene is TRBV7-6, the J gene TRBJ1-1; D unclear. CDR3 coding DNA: TGTGCCAGCAGCTTAATTCAGAACACTGAAGCTTTCTTT. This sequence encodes CASSLIQNTEAFF. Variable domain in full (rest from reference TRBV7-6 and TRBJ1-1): GAGVSQSPRYKVTKRGQDVALRCDPISGHVSLYWYRQALGQGPEFLTYFNYEAQQDKSGLPNDRFSAERPEGSISTLTIQRTEQRDSAMYRCASSLIQNTEAFFGQGTRLTVV.